Listed here are 10 T cell receptor beta chains from one sample, sequenced in a study of T cells in Graves' hyperthyroidism and ophthalmopathy. Using RNA transcripts as the source, TCR beta CDR3 regions were amplified. The TCR CDR3 was amplified in a first-round RT-PCR using the HTBI primer set. Each CDR3 protein gets one entry after TCRdb re-called the multiplex PCR reads with MiXCR. The sample includes more than 500,000 distinct CDR3 sequences, more than 15% of them seen just once. Material: blood. These receptors all come from a woman aged 25 to 39 with Graves' ophthalmopathy.

This clonotype was observed many times. The germline gene is not matched at one end of the junction; a read error may be the cause. The chain is built from TRBV18 and TRBJ2-1; perhaps TRBD1 as D (6 bases). The germline V gene has CDR1 KGHSH and CDR2 LQKENI. CDR3 length: 17 residues. The CDR3 spells CASSPPLGQNSYNEQFF. The CDR3 bases are TGTGCCAGCTCGCCACCCCTTGGACAGAACTCCTACAATGAGCAGTTCTTC.

This clonotype has more than one count but fewer than ten. V gene TRBV4-3 combines with J gene TRBJ2-1; 7 nucleotides align to TRBD2. Germline values: CDR1 LGHNA, CDR2 YSLEER. The V and J ends lost 0 bases and 13 bases, in that order; junction bases with no gene match: 9. CDR3 length equals 14 residues. CDR3 protein: CASSQERGSGVQFF. DNA of the CDR3: TGCGCCAGCAGCCAAGAGCGTGGGAGCGGGGTTCAGTTCTTC.

This clonotype was seen a handful of times. The V call is TRBV15, the J call TRBJ2-1; 15 nucleotides match TRBD2. The CDR3 consists of 15 residues. The germline CDR1 and CDR2 sequences are LNHNV and YYDKDF (reference sequence). V shed 1 base and J 10 bases; nucleotides not matched to a gene: 2. CDR3 sequence (DNA): TGTGCCACCAGCAGAGCGGGACTAGCGGGAGGCGAGCAGTTCTTC. It translates to CATSRAGLAGGEQFF.

This clonotype has more than one count but fewer than ten. The gene calls are TRBV9 and TRBJ2-7, with D unclear. CDR3 size: 15 residues. V shed 2 bases and J shed 0 bases, with 12 bases lying between them. The germline CDR1 and CDR2 sequences are SGDLS and YYNGEE. CDR3 nucleotides: TGTGCCAGCAGCGTGATGCCCCAGCCCTCCTACGAGCAGTACTTC. Translated: CASSVMPQPSYEQYF.

Many counts were recorded for this clonotype. The chain uses TRBV28 and TRBJ2-1; 7 bases are a match to TRBD1. Trimming removed 5 bases from V and 4 bases from J; junction bases left unmatched: 2. The length of the CDR3 is 13 residues. Germline lookup yields CDR1 MDHEN and CDR2 SYDVKM. CDR3 nucleotides: TGTGCCAGCAGTGCGACAGGGTACAATGAGCAGTTCTTC. Amino acids: CASSATGYNEQFF.

This clonotype was detected ten times or more. V is TRBV28 and J is TRBJ2-7, with D perhaps TRBD1 (6 bases). Germline assignment: CDR1 MDHEN and CDR2 SYDVKM. The ends were cut back, 7 bases at V and 5 bases at J, with 15 bases in the middle. The CDR3 has 13 residues. CDR3 amino acids: CASTPGAADEQYF. DNA for the CDR3: TGTGCCAGCACCCCAGGGGCAGCCGACGAGCAGTACTTC.

Many counts were recorded for this clonotype. This chain joins TRBV10-3 and TRBJ2-7, with 11 bases lining up with TRBD1. V dropped 3 bases and J dropped 0; count of bases not matched to a gene: 13. This CDR3 contains 19 residues. Germline V CDR1 and CDR2: ENHRY, SYGVKD. The CDR3 DNA follows: TGTGCCATCAGTGACTCGAGGGTCCGGGACAGGGGGACCTCCTACGAGCAGTACTTC. Amino acids: CAISDSRVRDRGTSYEQYF.

The chain uses TRBV20-1 and TRBJ2-1, with D unresolved. The CDR3 loop spans 11 amino acids. Germline V lookup: CDR1 DFQATT, CDR2 SNEGSKA (reference sequence). Trimming shortened V by 1 base and J by 10 bases, and 8 bases separated the two germline ends. CDR3 nucleotide sequence: TGCAGTGCTAGAGTGGTCAGGGAGCAGTTCTTC. This sequence encodes CSARVVREQFF.

This clonotype came up a few times. The V gene is TRBV11-2, the J gene TRBJ2-1, with D unclear. V gave up 5 bases and J gave up 5 bases, with 13 bases separating them. The CDR3 covers 14 residues. The V gene's germline CDR1 is SGHAT and CDR2 FQNNGV. The CDR3 reads CASSPTGLDNEQFF. The CDR3 bases are TGTGCCAGCAGCCCTACGGGCTTAGACAATGAGCAGTTCTTC.

A single count supports this clonotype. The chain has TRBV27 and TRBJ1-5; D perhaps matches TRBD1 (5 bases). This CDR3 comprises 14 residues. Germline values: CDR1 MNHEY, CDR2 SMNVEV (reference sequence). Trimming stripped 2 bases from V and 6 bases from J, with 11 bases between. The CDR3 reads CASSLQGRGQPQHF. Here the CDR3 DNA reads TGTGCCAGCAGTTTACAGGGAAGGGGTCAGCCCCAGCATTTT.